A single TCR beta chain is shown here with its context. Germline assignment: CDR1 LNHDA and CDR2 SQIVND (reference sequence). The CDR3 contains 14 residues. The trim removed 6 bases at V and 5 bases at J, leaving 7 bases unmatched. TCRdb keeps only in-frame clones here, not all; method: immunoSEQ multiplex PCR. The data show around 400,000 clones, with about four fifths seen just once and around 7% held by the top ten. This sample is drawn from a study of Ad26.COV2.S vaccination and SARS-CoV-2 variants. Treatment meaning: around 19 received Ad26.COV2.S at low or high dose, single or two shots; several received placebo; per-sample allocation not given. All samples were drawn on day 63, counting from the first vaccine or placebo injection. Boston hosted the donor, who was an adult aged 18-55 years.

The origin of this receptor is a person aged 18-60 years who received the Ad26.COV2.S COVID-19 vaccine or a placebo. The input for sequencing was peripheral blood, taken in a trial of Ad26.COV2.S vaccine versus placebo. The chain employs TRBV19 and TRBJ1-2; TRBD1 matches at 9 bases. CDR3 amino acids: CASRLTGGAYGYTF. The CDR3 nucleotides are TGTGCCAGTAGGCTTACAGGGGGCGCGTATGGCTACACCTTC.